Each of the 22 T cell receptor beta chains below was sequenced from the same sample in a study of OX40 agonist ivuxolimab in advanced cancers. Assay: immunoSEQ multiplex PCR; the TCRdb copy retains only in-frame clones and omits some. The sample includes 70,000 to 75,000 clones, about 88% of them seen just once. Here the sequenced sample was CD4+ or CD8+ T cells sorted from blood, taken in a trial of the OX40 agonist ivuxolimab. Every receptor here comes from an adult with an advanced solid tumor such as melanoma, head and neck, liver or kidney cancer.

The chain couples TRBV7-9 to TRBJ2-5; D is ambiguous. Trimming shortened V by 7 bases and J by 4 bases, and 16 bases separated the two germline ends. This CDR3 is 14 amino acids long. Germline CDR1 SEHNR, CDR2 FQNEAQ (reference sequence). CDR3 coding DNA: TGTGCCAGCATCCTGGACCAGACGGGAGAGACCCAGTACTTC. Residues: CASILDQTGETQYF.

This sequence joins TRBV30 and TRBJ2-2; D is perhaps TRBD1 or TRBD2 (5 bases each). Germline assignment: CDR1 GTSNPN and CDR2 SVGIG (reference sequence). The CDR3 totals 15 residues. V lost 4 bases and J 4 bases, leaving 16 bases between the germline ends. The CDR3 protein is CAWKFSGAGTGELFF. CDR3 nucleotides: TGTGCCTGGAAATTCTCTGGGGCGGGCACCGGGGAGCTGTTTTTT.

V gene TRBV19 combines with J gene TRBJ1-3; D call uncertain. The germline V and J ends were trimmed by 5 bases and 0 bases, with 5 bases remaining between them. CDR3 size: 13 residues. Per the germline V gene, CDR1 is LNHDA and CDR2 is SQIVND (reference sequence). CDR3: CASSQVSGNTIYF. The DNA of the CDR3 is TGTGCCAGTAGTCAGGTCTCTGGAAACACCATATATTTT. Based on the CDR3 plus reference TRBV19 and TRBJ1-3, the full variable domain is DGGITQSPKYLFRKEGQNVTLSCEQNLNHDAMYWYRQDPGQGLRLIYYSQIVNDFQKGDIAEGYSVSREKKESFPLTVTSAQKNPTAFYLCASSQVSGNTIYFGEGSWLTVV.

This rearrangement joins TRBV7-9 to TRBJ2-1; a weak D match, TRBD2 (5 bases). This CDR3 comprises 12 residues. V shed 8 bases and J shed 3 bases, with 8 bases lying between them. Germline V gene data show CDR1 as SEHNR and CDR2 as FQNEAQ (reference sequence). The CDR3 loop reads CASGSYYNEQFF. The CDR3 DNA is TGTGCCAGCGGGAGTTACTACAATGAGCAGTTCTTC.

This chain uses TRBV5-1 with TRBJ2-1; 7 bases fit TRBD2. Trimming took 0 bases from V and 4 from J; bases not matched to a gene: 7. This CDR3 contains 16 residues. Germline values: CDR1 SGHRS, CDR2 YFSETQ. The CDR3 nucleotides are TGCGCCAGCAGCTTGGAAGGCGGGAGAGAGTACAATGAGCAGTTCTTC. Its protein is CASSLEGGREYNEQFF.

The chain is built from TRBV11-2 and TRBJ2-1, with D possibly matching TRBD2 (6 bases). V gave up 8 bases and J gave up 6 bases, with 14 bases separating them. Germline loops: CDR1 SGHAT, CDR2 FQNNGV. The CDR3 runs 13 residues. CDR3 DNA: TGTGCCAGCTCGGGGGTGAGTGGCAATGAGCAGTTCTTC. As protein: CASSGVSGNEQFF. The full variable domain, in which reference TRBV11-2 and TRBJ2-1 provide the parts outside the CDR3, is EAGVAQSPRYKIIEKRQSVAFWCNPISGHATLYWYQQILGQGPKLLIQFQNNGVVDDSQLPKDRFSAERLKGVDSTLKIQPAKLEDSAVYLCASSGVSGNEQFFGPGTRLTVL.

The J gene is TRBJ1-1, the V gene TRBV7-3; D is unresolved. The germline V and J ends were trimmed by 0 bases and 6 bases, with 8 bases remaining between them. Germline V CDR1 and CDR2: SGHTA, FQGTGA. The CDR3 consists of 13 residues. The CDR3 nucleotides are TGTGCCAGCAGCTTAACTCTGGTCGCTGAAGCTTTCTTT. This gives the protein CASSLTLVAEAFF. Based on the CDR3 plus reference TRBV7-3 and TRBJ1-1, the full variable domain is GAGVSQTPSNKVTEKGKYVELRCDPISGHTALYWYRQSLGQGPEFLIYFQGTGAADDSGLPNDRFFAVRPEGSVSTLKIQRTERGDSAVYLCASSLTLVAEAFFGQGTRLTVV.

This rearrangement joins TRBV4-3 to TRBJ2-7, with 12 bases matching TRBD2. Germline V lookup: CDR1 LGHNA, CDR2 YSLEER. Trimming at V came to 1 base and at J to 3 bases, leaving 1 base not matched to a gene. The CDR3 runs 15 residues. The CDR3: CASSQGLAGVYEQYF. The DNA for the CDR3 is TGCGCCAGCAGCCAAGGACTAGCGGGGGTCTACGAGCAGTACTTC.

Concerning this clone itself: In the same sample, other DNA sequences code for this CDR3. The chain carries TRBV7-9 and TRBJ2-5; D is unresolved. Trimming stripped 5 bases from V and 2 bases from J, with 3 bases between. The germline gives CDR1 SEHNR, CDR2 FQNEAQ (reference sequence). The CDR3 extends over 11 amino acids. The CDR3 DNA reads TGTGCCAGCAGCGCTCAAGAGACCCAGTACTTC. This encodes CASSAQETQYF.

The chain joins TRBV29-1 to TRBJ1-1; 8 bases agree with TRBD1. CDR3 length equals 14 residues. The junction had 10 bases not matched to a gene; V was cut back by 7 bases and J by 3 bases. Germline lookup yields CDR1 SQVTM and CDR2 ANQGSEA. In DNA form, the CDR3 reads TGCAGCGCCGGACAGGGAGGGTCGTACACTGAAGCTTTCTTT. It specifies CSAGQGGSYTEAFF.

With regard to this clone: This CDR3 is also generated by other DNA sequences in the sample. CDR3 in amino acids: CASSLSPGGDYGYTF. CDR3 in DNA: TGTGCCAGCAGCTTAAGTCCAGGGGGCGACTATGGCTACACCTTC. The chain uses TRBV7-3 and TRBJ1-2; 8 positions match TRBD1. In germline, CDR1 is SGHTA, CDR2 FQGTGA. The CDR3 has 15 residues. Germline trimming cut 1 base from V and 3 bases from J; bases unmatched to any gene: 4.

The V gene is TRBV28, the J gene TRBJ1-2; TRBD1 agrees at 8 bases. Germline CDR1 and CDR2: MDHEN and SYDVKM. J gave up 4 bases and V 6 bases, and 10 bases lay outside the gene matches. The CDR3 covers 15 residues. The CDR3 DNA reads TGTGCCAGCAGCAAACCCGGGACAGGCAGCTATGGCTACACCTTC. This gives the protein CASSKPGTGSYGYTF.

The J gene is TRBJ1-5, the V gene TRBV7-9; 7 bases match TRBD1. The ends lost 5 bases at V and 0 bases at J; junction bases unmatched: 10. Germline V gene sequence: CDR1 SEHNR, CDR2 FQNEAQ (reference sequence). The CDR3 runs 17 residues. Here the CDR3 reads CASSTDGTVYSNQPQHF. CDR3 coding DNA: TGTGCCAGCAGCACGGACGGGACAGTTTATAGCAATCAGCCCCAGCATTTT.

V usage is TRBV7-2 and J usage is TRBJ2-7; TRBD1 might be the D (5 bases). The V gene's germline CDR1 is SGHTA and CDR2 FQGNSA. V dropped 1 base and J dropped 3 bases, with 10 bases sitting between them. This CDR3 has 14 amino acids. The CDR3 DNA reads as TGTGCCAGCAGCTTAGGGGGCGCTCACTACGAGCAGTACTTC. Translated: CASSLGGAHYEQYF.

CDR3 in DNA: TGTGCCAGTAGAGATAGCGGCGAAAGAACAGATACGCAGTATTTT. Translated, it gives CASRDSGERTDTQYF. The chain is built from TRBV19 and TRBJ2-3, with D possibly matching TRBD2 (6 bases). CDR3 length: 15 amino acids. CDR1 and CDR2 from the germline V gene are LNHDA and SQIVND (reference sequence). The V end was cut by 6 bases, the J end by 3 bases, with 16 bases between. The complete variable domain, with remaining parts taken from reference TRBV19 and TRBJ2-3, reads DGGITQSPKYLFRKEGQNVTLSCEQNLNHDAMYWYRQDPGQGLRLIYYSQIVNDFQKGDIAEGYSVSREKKESFPLTVTSAQKNPTAFYLCASRDSGERTDTQYFGPGTRLTVL.

The rearrangement uses TRBV7-2 and TRBJ2-7; TRBD2 matches 13 bases. The germline gives CDR1 SGHTA, CDR2 FQGNSA. The CDR3 is made up of 15 amino acids. The ends lost 5 bases at V and 5 bases at J; junction bases unmatched: 6. The CDR3 reads CASSPRTSGSDEQYF. The CDR3 nucleotides read TGTGCCAGCAGCCCAAGGACTAGCGGGAGTGACGAGCAGTACTTC.

This chain joins TRBV2 and TRBJ2-5, with TRBD1 matching over 7 bases. The trim removed 6 bases at V and 2 bases at J, leaving 6 bases unmatched. Germline V gene sequence: CDR1 SNHLY, CDR2 FYNNEI. This CDR3 spans 14 amino acids. The CDR3 region is CASRQGTSQETQYF. The CDR3 DNA reads TGTGCCAGCAGACAGGGGACCTCACAAGAGACCCAGTACTTC. Using reference TRBV2 and TRBJ2-5 for the parts outside the CDR3, the full variable domain is EPEVTQTPSHQVTQMGQEVILRCVPISNHLYFYWYRQILGQKVEFLVSFYNNEISEKSEIFDDQFSVERPDGSNFTLKIRSTKLEDSAMYFCASRQGTSQETQYFGPGTRLLVL.

The sample holds one count of this clone. The V gene is TRBV10-3, the J gene TRBJ2-1; possibly TRBD1 for D (6 bases). V was trimmed by 4 bases and J by 4 bases, leaving 11 bases between them. CDR3 size: 14 residues. The germline V gene encodes CDR1 ENHRY and CDR2 SYGVKD. The CDR3 region is CAISVQGMYNEQFF. The CDR3 region has the DNA TGTGCCATCAGTGTACAGGGTATGTACAATGAGCAGTTCTTC.

The chain is built from TRBV28 and TRBJ2-7; D is possibly TRBD2 (5 bases). The V gene's germline CDR1 is MDHEN and CDR2 SYDVKM. V was pared by 3 bases and J by 0 bases, with 9 bases between. The CDR3 has 14 residues. The DNA of the CDR3 is TGTGCCAGCAGTTTCTTACGGGGCTCCTACGAGCAGTACTTC. This codes for CASSFLRGSYEQYF.

The chain links TRBV5-1 to TRBJ2-5; D is unresolved. Germline V gives CDR1 SGHRS, CDR2 YFSETQ. Between the trimmed V and J ends, which lost 0 bases and 4 bases, there was a span of 7 bases. The CDR3 covers 13 residues. CDR3 in amino acids: CASSLVEGETQYF. The DNA for the CDR3 is TGCGCCAGCAGCTTGGTTGAAGGAGAGACCCAGTACTTC. Together with reference TRBV5-1 and TRBJ2-5, the CDR3 gives the full variable domain: KAGVTQTPRYLIKTRGQQVTLSCSPISGHRSVSWYQQTPGQGLQFLFEYFSETQRNKGNFPGRFSGRQFSNSRSEMNVSTLELGDSALYLCASSLVEGETQYFGPGTRLLVL.

This clone was counted a few times. The chain carries TRBV6-6 and TRBJ2-1; 10 positions agree with TRBD2. Unmatched junction bases numbered 10, after V lost 1 base and J lost 10 bases. The CDR3 spans 16 residues. Germline V gene sequence: CDR1 MNHNY, CDR2 SVGAGI (reference sequence). The CDR3 region has the DNA TGTGCCAGCAGTTACTTAGGCACTAGCGGGAAGGCGGAGCAGTTCTTC. This translates into CASSYLGTSGKAEQFF.

V usage is TRBV19 and J usage is TRBJ1-1, with D uncertain. Germline CDR1 and CDR2: LNHDA and SQIVND (reference sequence). The germline V and J ends were trimmed by 7 bases and 0 bases, with 3 bases remaining between them. CDR3 length: 11 amino acids. The CDR3 here is CASTLNTEAFF. The CDR3 bases are TGTGCCAGTACCCTGAACACTGAAGCTTTCTTT.